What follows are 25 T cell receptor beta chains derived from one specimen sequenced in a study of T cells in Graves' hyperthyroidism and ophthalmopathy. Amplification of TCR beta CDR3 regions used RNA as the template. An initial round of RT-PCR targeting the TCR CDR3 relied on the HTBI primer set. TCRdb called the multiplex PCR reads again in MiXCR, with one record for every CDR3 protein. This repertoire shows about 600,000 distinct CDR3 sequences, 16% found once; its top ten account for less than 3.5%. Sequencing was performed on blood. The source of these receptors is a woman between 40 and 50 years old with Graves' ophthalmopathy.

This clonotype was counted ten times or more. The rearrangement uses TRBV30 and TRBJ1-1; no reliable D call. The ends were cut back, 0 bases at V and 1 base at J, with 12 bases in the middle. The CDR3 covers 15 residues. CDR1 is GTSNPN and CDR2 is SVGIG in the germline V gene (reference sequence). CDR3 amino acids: CAWSVHPSENTEAFF. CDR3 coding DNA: TGTGCCTGGAGTGTACATCCGTCAGAGAACACTGAAGCTTTCTTT.

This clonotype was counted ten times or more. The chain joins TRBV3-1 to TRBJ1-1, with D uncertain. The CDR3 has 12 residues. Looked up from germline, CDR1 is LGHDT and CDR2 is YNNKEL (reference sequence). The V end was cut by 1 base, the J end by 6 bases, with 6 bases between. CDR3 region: CASSQGEAEAFF. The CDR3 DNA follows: TGTGCCAGCAGCCAAGGGGAGGCTGAAGCTTTCTTT.

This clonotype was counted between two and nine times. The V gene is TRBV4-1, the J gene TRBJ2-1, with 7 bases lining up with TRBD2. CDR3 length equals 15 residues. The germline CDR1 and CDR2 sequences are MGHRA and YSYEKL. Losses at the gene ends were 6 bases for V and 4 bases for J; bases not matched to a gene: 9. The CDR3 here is CASRPTGGRYNEQFF. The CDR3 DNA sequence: TGCGCCAGCAGGCCCACGGGCGGGAGATACAATGAGCAGTTCTTC.

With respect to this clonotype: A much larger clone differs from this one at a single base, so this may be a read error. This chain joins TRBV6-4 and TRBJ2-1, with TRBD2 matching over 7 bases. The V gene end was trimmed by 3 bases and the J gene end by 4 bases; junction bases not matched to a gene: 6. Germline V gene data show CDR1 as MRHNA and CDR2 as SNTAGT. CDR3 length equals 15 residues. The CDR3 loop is CASSEEGGEYNEQFF. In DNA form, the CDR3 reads TGTGCCAGCAGTGAGGAGGGAGGGGAATACAATGAGCAGTTCTTC.

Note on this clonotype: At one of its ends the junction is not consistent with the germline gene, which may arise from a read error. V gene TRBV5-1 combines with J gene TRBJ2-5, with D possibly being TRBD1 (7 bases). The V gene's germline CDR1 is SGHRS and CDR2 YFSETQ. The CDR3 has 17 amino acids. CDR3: CTSSPGGMTGSQETQYF. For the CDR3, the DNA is TGCACCAGCAGCCCTGGAGGGATGACAGGGTCCCAAGAGACCCAGTACTTC.

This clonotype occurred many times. The CDR3 nucleotides read TGTGCCAGCAGTTCCCAGTTGAACACTGAAGCTTTCTTT. Encoded protein: CASSSQLNTEAFF. The chain couples TRBV6-2 or TRBV6-3 to TRBJ1-1; D gene uncertain. In germline, CDR1 is MNHEY, CDR2 SVGEGT. Trimming removed 4 bases at V and 0 bases at J, with 6 bases between. The length of the CDR3 is 13 residues.

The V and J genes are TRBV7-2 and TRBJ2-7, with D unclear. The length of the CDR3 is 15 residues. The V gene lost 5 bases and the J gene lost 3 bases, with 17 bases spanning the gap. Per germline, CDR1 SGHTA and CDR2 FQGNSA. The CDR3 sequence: CASSPTAGHSYEQYF. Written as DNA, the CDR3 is TGTGCCAGCAGCCCGACGGCCGGGCATAGCTACGAGCAGTACTTC.

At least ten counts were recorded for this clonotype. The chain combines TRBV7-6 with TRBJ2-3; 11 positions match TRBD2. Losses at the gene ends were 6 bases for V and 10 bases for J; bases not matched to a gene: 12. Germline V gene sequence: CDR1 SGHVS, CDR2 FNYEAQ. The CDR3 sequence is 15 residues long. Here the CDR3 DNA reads TGTGCCAGCAGTAGCGGACTAGCGGGTCTTTCGGCGCAGTATTTT. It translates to CASSSGLAGLSAQYF. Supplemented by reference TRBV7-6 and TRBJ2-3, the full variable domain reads GAGVSQSPRYKVTKRGQDVALRCDPISGHVSLYWYRQALGQGPEFLTYFNYEAQQDKSGLPNDRFSAERPEGSISTLTIQRTEQRDSAMYRCASSSGLAGLSAQYFGPGTRLTVL.

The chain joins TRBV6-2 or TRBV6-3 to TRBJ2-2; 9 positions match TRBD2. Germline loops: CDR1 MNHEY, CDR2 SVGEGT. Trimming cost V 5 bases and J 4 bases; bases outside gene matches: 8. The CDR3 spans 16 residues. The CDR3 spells CASSKNRLAATGELFF. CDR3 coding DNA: TGTGCCAGCAGTAAAAACCGACTAGCGGCCACCGGGGAGCTGTTTTTT.

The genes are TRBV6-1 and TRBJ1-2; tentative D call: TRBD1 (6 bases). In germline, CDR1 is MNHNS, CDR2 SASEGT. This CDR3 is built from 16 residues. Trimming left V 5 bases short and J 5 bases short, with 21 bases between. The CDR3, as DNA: TGTGCCAGCAGTCTGCTCCGGGACACTTTTGGATATGGCTACACCTTC. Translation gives CASSLLRDTFGYGYTF.

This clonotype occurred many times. Here the CDR3 reads CASSLDIAGSEQYF. The CDR3 DNA follows: TGTGCCAGCAGCTTAGATATCGCAGGGAGTGAGCAGTACTTC. V and J are TRBV7-8 and TRBJ2-7; D may be TRBD1 or TRBD2 (5 bases each). CDR3 length equals 14 residues. V was trimmed by 1 base and J by 7 bases, leaving 14 bases between them. Germline V gene data show CDR1 as SGHVS and CDR2 as FQNEAQ. Complete variable domain (other parts from reference TRBV7-8 and TRBJ2-7): GAGVSQSPRYKVAKRGQDVALRCDPISGHVSLFWYQQALGQGPEFLTYFQNEAQLDKSGLPSDRFFAERPEGSVSTLKIQRTQQEDSAVYLCASSLDIAGSEQYFGPGTRLTVT.

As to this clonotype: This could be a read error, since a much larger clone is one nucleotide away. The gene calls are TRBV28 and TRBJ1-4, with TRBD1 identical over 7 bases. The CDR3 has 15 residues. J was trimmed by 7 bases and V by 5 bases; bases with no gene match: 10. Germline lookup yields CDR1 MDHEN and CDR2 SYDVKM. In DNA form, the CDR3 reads TGTGCCAGCAGTCCAAGAACAGGGGCAGGTGAAAAACTGTTTTTT. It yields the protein CASSPRTGAGEKLFF.

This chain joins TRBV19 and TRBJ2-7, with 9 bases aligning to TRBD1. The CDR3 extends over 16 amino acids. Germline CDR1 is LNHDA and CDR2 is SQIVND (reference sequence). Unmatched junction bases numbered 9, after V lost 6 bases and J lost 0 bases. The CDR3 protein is CASRDRGQGNSYEQYF. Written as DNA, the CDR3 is TGTGCCAGTAGGGATCGGGGACAGGGAAACTCCTACGAGCAGTACTTC.

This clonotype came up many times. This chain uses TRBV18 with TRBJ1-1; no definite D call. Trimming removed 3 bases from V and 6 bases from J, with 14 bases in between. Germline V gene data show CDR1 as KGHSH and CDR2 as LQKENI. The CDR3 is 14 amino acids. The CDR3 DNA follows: TGTGCCAGCTCACCTGGAAACCGAGGCGCTGAAGCTTTCTTT. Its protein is CASSPGNRGAEAFF.

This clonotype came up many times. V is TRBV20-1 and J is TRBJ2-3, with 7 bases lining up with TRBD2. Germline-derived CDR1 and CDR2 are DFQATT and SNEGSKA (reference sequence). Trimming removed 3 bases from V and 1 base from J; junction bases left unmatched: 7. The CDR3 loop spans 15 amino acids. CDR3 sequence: CSASDRGEGTDTQYF. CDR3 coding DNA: TGCAGTGCTAGTGACCGGGGGGAGGGCACAGATACGCAGTATTTT.

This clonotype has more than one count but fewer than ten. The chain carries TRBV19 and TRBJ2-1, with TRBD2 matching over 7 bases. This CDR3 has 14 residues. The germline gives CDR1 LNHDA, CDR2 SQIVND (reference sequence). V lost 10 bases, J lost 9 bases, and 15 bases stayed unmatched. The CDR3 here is CATSPSGTRGEQFF. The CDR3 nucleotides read TGTGCCACCTCCCCCAGCGGGACCCGCGGTGAGCAGTTCTTC.

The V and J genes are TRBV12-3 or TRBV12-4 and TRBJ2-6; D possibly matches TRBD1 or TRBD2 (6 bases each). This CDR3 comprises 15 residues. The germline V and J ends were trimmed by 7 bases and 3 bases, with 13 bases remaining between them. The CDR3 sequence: CASTDGGFGANVLTF. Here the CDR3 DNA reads TGTGCCAGCACCGACGGGGGCTTTGGGGCCAACGTCCTGACTTTC.

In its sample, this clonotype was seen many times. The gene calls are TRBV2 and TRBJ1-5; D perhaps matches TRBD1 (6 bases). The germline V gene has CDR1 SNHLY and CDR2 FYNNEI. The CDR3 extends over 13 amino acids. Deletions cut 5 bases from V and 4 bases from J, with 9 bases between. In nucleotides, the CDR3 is TGTGCCAGCAGTTGGCAGGGGAATCAGCCCCAGCATTTT. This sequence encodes CASSWQGNQPQHF.

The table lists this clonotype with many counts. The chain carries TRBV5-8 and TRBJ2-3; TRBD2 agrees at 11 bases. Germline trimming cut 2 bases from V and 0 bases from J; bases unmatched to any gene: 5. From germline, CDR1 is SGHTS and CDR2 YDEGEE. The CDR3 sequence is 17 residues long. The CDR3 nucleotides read TGTGCCAGCAGCTTTCCGGGACTAGCGGCCAGCACAGATACGCAGTATTTT. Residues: CASSFPGLAASTDTQYF.

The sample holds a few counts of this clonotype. CDR3 amino acids: CASSLSGRIYEQYF. The CDR3 nucleotides read TGTGCCAGCAGCTTATCCGGGAGGATTTACGAGCAGTACTTC. The rearrangement links TRBV11-2 to TRBJ2-7, with TRBD2 identical over 7 bases. This CDR3 is built from 14 residues. In germline, CDR1 is SGHAT, CDR2 FQNNGV. With 2 bases clipped from V and 4 bases from J, the junction kept 5 bases outside the gene matches.

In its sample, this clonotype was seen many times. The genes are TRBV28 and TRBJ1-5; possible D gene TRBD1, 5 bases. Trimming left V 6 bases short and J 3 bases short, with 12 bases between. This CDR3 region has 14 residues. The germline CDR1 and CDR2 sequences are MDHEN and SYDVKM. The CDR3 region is CASSIRDYNQPQHF. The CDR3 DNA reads TGTGCCAGCAGCATCCGGGACTACAATCAGCCCCAGCATTTT.

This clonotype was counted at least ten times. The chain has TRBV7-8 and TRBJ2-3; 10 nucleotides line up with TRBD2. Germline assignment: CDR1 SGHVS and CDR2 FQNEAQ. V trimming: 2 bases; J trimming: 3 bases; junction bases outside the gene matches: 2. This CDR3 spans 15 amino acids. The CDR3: CASSLQAGGTDTQYF. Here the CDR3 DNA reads TGTGCCAGCAGCTTACAAGCGGGAGGGACAGATACGCAGTATTTT.

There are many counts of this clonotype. The CDR3 bases are TGTGCCAGCAGCTTAGCTGGTCTAGCGGGAGGGCCTGGGTTCTTC. Translating gives CASSLAGLAGGPGFF. V is TRBV11-2 and J is TRBJ2-1; TRBD2 matches 12 bases. V was clipped by 1 base and J by 15 bases; unmatched bases: 10. Germline lookup yields CDR1 SGHAT and CDR2 FQNNGV. There are 15 residues in the CDR3.

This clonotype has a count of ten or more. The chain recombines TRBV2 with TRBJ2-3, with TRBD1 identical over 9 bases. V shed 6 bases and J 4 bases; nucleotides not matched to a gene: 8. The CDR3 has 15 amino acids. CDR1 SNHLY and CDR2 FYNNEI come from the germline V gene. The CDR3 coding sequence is TGTGCCAGCAGCCGAGGGGGACAGGGTTCAGATACGCAGTATTTT. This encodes CASSRGGQGSDTQYF. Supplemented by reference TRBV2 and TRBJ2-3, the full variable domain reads EPEVTQTPSHQVTQMGQEVILRCVPISNHLYFYWYRQILGQKVEFLVSFYNNEISEKSEIFDDQFSVERPDGSNFTLKIRSTKLEDSAMYFCASSRGGQGSDTQYFGPGTRLTVL.

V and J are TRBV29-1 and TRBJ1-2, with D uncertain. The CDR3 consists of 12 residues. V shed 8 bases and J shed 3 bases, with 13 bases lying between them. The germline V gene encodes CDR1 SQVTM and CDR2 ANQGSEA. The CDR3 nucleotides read TGCAGCACTGGAACCTCGGACTATGGCTACACCTTC. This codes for CSTGTSDYGYTF.